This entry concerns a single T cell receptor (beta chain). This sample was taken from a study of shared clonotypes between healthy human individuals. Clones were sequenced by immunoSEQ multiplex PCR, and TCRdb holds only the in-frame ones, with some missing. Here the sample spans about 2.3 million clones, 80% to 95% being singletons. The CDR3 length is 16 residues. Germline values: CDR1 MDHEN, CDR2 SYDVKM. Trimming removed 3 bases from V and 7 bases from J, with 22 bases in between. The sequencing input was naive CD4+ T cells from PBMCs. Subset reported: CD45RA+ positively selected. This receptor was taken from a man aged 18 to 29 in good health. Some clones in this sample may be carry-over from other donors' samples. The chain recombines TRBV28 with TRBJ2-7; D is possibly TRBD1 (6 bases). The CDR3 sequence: CASSLLGAGDQGEQYF. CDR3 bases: TGTGCCAGCAGTTTGTTAGGGGCAGGGGACCAGGGAGAGCAGTACTTC.